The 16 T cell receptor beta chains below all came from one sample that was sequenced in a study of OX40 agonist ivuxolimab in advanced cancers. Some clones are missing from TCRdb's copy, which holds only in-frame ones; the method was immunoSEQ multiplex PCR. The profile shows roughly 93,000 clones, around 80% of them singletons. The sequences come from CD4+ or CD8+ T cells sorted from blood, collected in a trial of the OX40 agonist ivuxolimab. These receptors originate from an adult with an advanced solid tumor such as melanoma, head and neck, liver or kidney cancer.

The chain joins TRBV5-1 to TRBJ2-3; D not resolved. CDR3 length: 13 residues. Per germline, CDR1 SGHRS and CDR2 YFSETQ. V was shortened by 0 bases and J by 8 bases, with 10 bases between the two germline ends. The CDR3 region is CASSLEGVSTQYF. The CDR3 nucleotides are TGCGCCAGCAGCTTGGAAGGCGTTAGTACGCAGTATTTT.

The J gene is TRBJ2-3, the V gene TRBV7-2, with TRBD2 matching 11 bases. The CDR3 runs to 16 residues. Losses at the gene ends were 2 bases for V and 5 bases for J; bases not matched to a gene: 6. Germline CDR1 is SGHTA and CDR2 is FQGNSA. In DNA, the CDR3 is TGTGCCAGCAGCTTAAATAGCGGGGGGGCCGGAGATACGCAGTATTTT. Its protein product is CASSLNSGGAGDTQYF.

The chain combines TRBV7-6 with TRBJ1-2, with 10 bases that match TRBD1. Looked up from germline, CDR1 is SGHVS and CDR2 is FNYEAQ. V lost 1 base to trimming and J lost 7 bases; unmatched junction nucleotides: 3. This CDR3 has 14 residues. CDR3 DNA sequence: TGTGCCAGCAGCTTAGAAAGGACAGGGGGTGGCTACACCTTC. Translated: CASSLERTGGGYTF. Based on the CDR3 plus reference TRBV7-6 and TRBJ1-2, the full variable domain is GAGVSQSPRYKVTKRGQDVALRCDPISGHVSLYWYRQALGQGPEFLTYFNYEAQQDKSGLPNDRFSAERPEGSISTLTIQRTEQRDSAMYRCASSLERTGGGYTFGSGTRLTVV.

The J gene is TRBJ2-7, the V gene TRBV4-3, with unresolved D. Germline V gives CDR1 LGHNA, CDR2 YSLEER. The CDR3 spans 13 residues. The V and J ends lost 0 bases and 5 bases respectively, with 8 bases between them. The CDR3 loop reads CASSQDMWDEQYF. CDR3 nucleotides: TGCGCCAGCAGCCAAGATATGTGGGACGAGCAGTACTTC.

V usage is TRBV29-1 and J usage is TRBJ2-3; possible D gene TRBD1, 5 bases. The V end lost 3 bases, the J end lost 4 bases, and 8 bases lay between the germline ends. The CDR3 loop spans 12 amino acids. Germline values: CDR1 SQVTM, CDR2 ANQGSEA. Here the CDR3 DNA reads TGCAGCGTTGATCAGGGATCAGATACGCAGTATTTT. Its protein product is CSVDQGSDTQYF.

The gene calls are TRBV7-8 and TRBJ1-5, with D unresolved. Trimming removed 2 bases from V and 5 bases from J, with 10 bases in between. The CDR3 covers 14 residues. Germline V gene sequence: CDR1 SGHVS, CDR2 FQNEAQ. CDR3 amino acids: CASSLSGGYQPQHF. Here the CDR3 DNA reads TGTGCCAGCAGCTTAAGCGGCGGGTATCAGCCCCAGCATTTT.

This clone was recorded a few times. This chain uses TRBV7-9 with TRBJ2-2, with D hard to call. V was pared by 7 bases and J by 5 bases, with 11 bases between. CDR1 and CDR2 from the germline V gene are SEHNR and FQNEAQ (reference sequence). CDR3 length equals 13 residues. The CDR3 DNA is TGTGCCAGCAACCCTTGGAGTACCGGGGAGCTGTTTTTT. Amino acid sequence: CASNPWSTGELFF.

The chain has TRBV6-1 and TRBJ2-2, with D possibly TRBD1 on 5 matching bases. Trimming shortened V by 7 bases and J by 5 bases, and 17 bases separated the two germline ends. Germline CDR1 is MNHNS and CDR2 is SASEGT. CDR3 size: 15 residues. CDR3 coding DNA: TGTGCCAGCACAGTGGGTATAGGGGAAACCGGGGAGCTGTTTTTT. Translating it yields CASTVGIGETGELFF.

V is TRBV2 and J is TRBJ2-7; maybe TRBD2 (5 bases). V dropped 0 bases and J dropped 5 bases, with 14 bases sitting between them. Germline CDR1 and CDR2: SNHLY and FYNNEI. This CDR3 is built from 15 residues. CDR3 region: CASSEAYGVGNEQYF. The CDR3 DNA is TGTGCCAGCAGTGAAGCGTACGGGGTGGGCAACGAGCAGTACTTC.

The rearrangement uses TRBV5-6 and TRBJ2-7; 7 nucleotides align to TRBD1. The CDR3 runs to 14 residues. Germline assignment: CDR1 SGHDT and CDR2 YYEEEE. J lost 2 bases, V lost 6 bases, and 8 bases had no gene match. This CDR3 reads CASNRQGSTYEQYF. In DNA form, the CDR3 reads TGTGCCAGCAACCGACAGGGATCGACCTACGAGCAGTACTTC. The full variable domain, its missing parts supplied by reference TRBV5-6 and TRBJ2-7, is DAGVTQSPTHLIKTRGQQVTLRCSPKSGHDTVSWYQQALGQGPQFIFQYYEEEERQRGNFPDRFSGHQFPNYSSELNVNALLLGDSALYLCASNRQGSTYEQYFGPGTRLTVT.

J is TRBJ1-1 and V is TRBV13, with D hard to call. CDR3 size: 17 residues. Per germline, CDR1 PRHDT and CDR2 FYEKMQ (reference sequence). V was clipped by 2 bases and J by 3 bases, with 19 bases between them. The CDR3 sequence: CASSLRTTGTRDTEAFF. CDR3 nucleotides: TGTGCCAGCAGCTTAAGGACGACGGGTACGAGGGACACTGAAGCTTTCTTT.

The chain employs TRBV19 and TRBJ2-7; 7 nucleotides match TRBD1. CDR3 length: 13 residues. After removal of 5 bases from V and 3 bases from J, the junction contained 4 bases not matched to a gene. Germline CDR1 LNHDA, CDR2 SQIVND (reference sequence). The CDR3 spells CASSPGQIYEQYF. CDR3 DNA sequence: TGTGCCAGTAGTCCGGGACAGATCTACGAGCAGTACTTC.

This CDR3 is CASSPRGNRNTGELFF. The DNA for the CDR3 is TGTGCCAGCAGCCCCAGGGGCAATCGAAACACCGGGGAGCTGTTTTTT. The chain couples TRBV7-9 to TRBJ2-2; maybe TRBD1 (6 bases). V was shortened by 5 bases and J by 2 bases, with 15 bases between the two germline ends. CDR1 and CDR2 from the germline V gene are SEHNR and FQNEAQ (reference sequence). This CDR3 region has 16 residues.

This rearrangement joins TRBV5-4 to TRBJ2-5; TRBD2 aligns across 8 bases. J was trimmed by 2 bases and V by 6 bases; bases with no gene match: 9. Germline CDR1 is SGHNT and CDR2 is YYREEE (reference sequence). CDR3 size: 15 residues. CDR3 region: CASTPGTRVQETQYF. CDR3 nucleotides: TGTGCCAGCACCCCCGGGACTAGGGTTCAAGAGACCCAGTACTTC.

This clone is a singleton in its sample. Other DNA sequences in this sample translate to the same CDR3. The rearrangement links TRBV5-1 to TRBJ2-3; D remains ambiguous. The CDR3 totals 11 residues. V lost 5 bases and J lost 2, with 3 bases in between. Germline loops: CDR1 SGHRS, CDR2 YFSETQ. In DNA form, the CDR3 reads TGCGCCAGCAGTCTCACAGATACGCAGTATTTT. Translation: CASSLTDTQYF.

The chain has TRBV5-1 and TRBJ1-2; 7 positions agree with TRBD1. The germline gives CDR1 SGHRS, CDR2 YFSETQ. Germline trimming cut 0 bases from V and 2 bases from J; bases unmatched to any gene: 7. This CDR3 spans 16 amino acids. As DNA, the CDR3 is TGCGCCAGCAGCTTGGAGCCTCGACAGGGAAACTATGGCTACACCTTC. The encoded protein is CASSLEPRQGNYGYTF.